The entry below gives a single T cell receptor (beta chain) sequence along with its context. The target antigen is unknown. The record originates from a study of T cell responses to AZD1222 COVID-19 vaccine. Study-level findings and limits: Spike-specific TCR breadth and depth went up after people got two AZD1222 doses. The number of AZD1222 recipients seropositive at baseline was only five to seven. Close to half of all spike-specific TCRs reportedly target regions of the variants that are unmutated.

The CDR3 has 15 amino acids. Germline CDR1 reads LGHNA; CDR2 reads YSLEER. Between the trimmed V and J ends, which lost 0 bases and 4 bases, there was a span of 13 bases. Some clones are missing from TCRdb's copy, which holds only in-frame ones; the method was immunoSEQ multiplex PCR. Of 95,000 to 150,000 clones in the sample, approximately 87% were seen once. The sequence came from an adult in good health. The rearrangement links TRBV4-3 to TRBJ2-7; D gene ambiguous. Sequencing was performed on peripheral blood, taken on day 0 of AZD1222 vaccination. CDR3 residues: CASSQDPGGYYEQYF. Written as DNA, the CDR3 is TGCGCCAGCAGCCAAGATCCTGGTGGGTATTACGAGCAGTACTTC.